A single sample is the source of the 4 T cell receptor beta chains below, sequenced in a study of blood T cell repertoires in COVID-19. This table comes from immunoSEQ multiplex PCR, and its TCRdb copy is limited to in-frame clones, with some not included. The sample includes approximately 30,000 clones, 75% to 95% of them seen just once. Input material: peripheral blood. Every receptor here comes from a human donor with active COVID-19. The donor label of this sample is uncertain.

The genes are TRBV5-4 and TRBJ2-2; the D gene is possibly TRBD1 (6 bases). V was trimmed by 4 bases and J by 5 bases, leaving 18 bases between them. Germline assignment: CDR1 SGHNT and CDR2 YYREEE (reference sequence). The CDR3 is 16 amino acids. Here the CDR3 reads CASSPSAGVETGELFF. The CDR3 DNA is TGTGCCAGCAGCCCCAGCGCAGGGGTGGAAACCGGGGAGCTGTTTTTT.

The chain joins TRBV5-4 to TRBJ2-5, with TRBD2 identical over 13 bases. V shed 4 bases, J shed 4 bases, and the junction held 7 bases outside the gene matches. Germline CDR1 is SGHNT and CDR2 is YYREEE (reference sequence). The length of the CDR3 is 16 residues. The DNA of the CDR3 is TGTGCCAGCAGCCCATCCGGGACTAGCGGGGTAGAGACCCAGTACTTC. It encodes CASSPSGTSGVETQYF.

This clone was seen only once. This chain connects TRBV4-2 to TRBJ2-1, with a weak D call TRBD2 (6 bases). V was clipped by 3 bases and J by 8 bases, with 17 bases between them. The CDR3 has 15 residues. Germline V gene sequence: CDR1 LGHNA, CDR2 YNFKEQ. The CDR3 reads CASSQGKGLRYEQFF. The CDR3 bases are TGTGCCAGCAGCCAGGGAAAGGGACTTCGGTATGAGCAGTTCTTC.

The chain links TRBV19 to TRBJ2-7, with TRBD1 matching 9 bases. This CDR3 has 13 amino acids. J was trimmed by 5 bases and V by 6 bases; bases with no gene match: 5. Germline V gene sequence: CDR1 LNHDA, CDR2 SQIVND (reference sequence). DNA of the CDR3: TGTGCCAGTAGCTGGACAGGGGAACACGAGCAGTACTTC. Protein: CASSWTGEHEQYF.